This entry lists 11 T cell receptor beta chains sequenced from one sample in a study of beta chain features in type 1 diabetes. Isolated RNA was reverse transcribed in full, so expressed TCRB transcripts were sequenced. Profiled with immunoSEQ multiplex PCR; TCRdb holds only in-frame clones, not every one. The data hold more than 140,000 clones, with over 8% observed a single time. The source material was central memory CD4+ T cells from blood. The receptors originated from a woman aged 40 to 50 in good health.

This clone was picked up a small number of times. The CDR3 DNA sequence: TGTGCCAGCAGCCGGCGGGGGGGGACCTACGAGCAGTACTTC. Translation: CASSRRGGTYEQYF. The genes are TRBV5-4 and TRBJ2-7; 9 positions match TRBD2. The CDR3 spans 14 residues. The junction had 4 bases not matched to a gene; V was cut back by 4 bases and J by 2 bases. Germline V CDR1 and CDR2: SGHNT, YYREEE (reference sequence).

The V gene is TRBV5-1, the J gene TRBJ2-1, with TRBD2 identical over 9 bases. V lost 4 bases, J lost 5 bases, and 10 bases stayed unmatched. The CDR3 contains 16 residues. Germline V gene lookup returns CDR1 SGHRS and CDR2 YFSETQ. CDR3 amino acids: CASSLLPSGADNEQFF. The CDR3, as DNA: TGCGCCAGCAGCCTCCTCCCTAGCGGGGCTGACAATGAGCAGTTCTTC.

The chain uses TRBV15 and TRBJ1-5, with TRBD1 identical over 8 bases. The junction had 11 bases not matched to a gene; V was cut back by 3 bases and J by 4 bases. The CDR3 covers 17 residues. From germline, CDR1 is LNHNV and CDR2 YYDKDF (reference sequence). The CDR3 DNA reads as TGTGCCACCAGCAGTAATCAGGGGGCAAGAAGTAATCAGCCCCAGCATTTT. Encoded protein: CATSSNQGARSNQPQHF.

This clone was counted between two and nine times. The chain employs TRBV11-2 and TRBJ2-1, with TRBD2 matching over 12 bases. CDR1 SGHAT and CDR2 FQNNGV come from the germline V gene. J gave up 9 bases and V 5 bases, and 8 bases lay outside the gene matches. The CDR3 is made up of 15 amino acids. The CDR3 nucleotides read TGTGCCAGCAGCAAGCTAGCGGGGGGGCCCATTGAGCAGTTCTTC. Its protein is CASSKLAGGPIEQFF. Complete variable domain (other parts from reference TRBV11-2 and TRBJ2-1): EAGVAQSPRYKIIEKRQSVAFWCNPISGHATLYWYQQILGQGPKLLIQFQNNGVVDDSQLPKDRFSAERLKGVDSTLKIQPAKLEDSAVYLCASSKLAGGPIEQFFGPGTRLTVL.

The table lists this clone with many counts. The gene calls are TRBV6-6 and TRBJ1-3; TRBD1 is a possible D gene (6 bases). Trimming stripped 6 bases from V and 4 bases from J, with 10 bases between. CDR3 length equals 13 residues. CDR1 is MNHNY, CDR2 SVGAGI, per germline (reference sequence). In nucleotides, the CDR3 is TGTGCCAGCAGCTGGACAGCGGGAAACACCATATATTTT. Translated, it gives CASSWTAGNTIYF.

A word on this clone: This same CDR3 is encoded by further DNA sequences in the sample. The chain couples TRBV20-1 to TRBJ2-7, with 8 bases lining up with TRBD1. V shed 5 bases and J 5 bases; nucleotides not matched to a gene: 2. CDR3 length: 11 residues. Germline V gene lookup returns CDR1 DFQATT and CDR2 SNEGSKA (reference sequence). The CDR3 sequence: CSAGQGNEQYF. As DNA, the CDR3 is TGCAGTGCTGGACAGGGTAACGAGCAGTACTTC.

This clone was seen a few times. This chain joins TRBV6-4 and TRBJ2-1, with 8 bases that match TRBD1. This CDR3 is built from 13 residues. V lost 7 bases, J lost 12 bases, and 11 bases stayed unmatched. Germline V CDR1 and CDR2: MRHNA, SNTAGT. Here the CDR3 DNA reads TGTGCCAGCACCTCCGGGACAGGTGGTGGGCAGTTCTTC. Protein sequence: CASTSGTGGGQFF.

V gene TRBV21-1 combines with J gene TRBJ1-2; no check of the table's D call, TRBD1, against the DNA was made. TRBV21-1 is listed as a pseudogene. The CDR3 has 15 amino acids. The CDR3, as DNA: TGTGCCAGCAGCAAAGGACAGGGGGCGCGCGTTGGCTACACCTTC. As protein: CASSKGQGARVGYTF.

The CDR3 DNA reads TGTGCCAGCAGCCAAACTAGCGGGGAGGCCTCTGGGGCCAACGTCCTGACTTTC. This encodes CASSQTSGEASGANVLTF. The chain combines TRBV5-4 with TRBJ2-6; 10 bases fit TRBD2. Germline assignment: CDR1 SGHNT and CDR2 YYREEE (reference sequence). Losses at the gene ends were 4 bases for V and 0 bases for J; bases not matched to a gene: 7. CDR3 length: 18 residues. Drawing the rest from reference TRBV5-4 and TRBJ2-6, the complete variable domain is ETGVTQSPTHLIKTRGQQVTLRCSSQSGHNTVSWYQQALGQGPQFIFQYYREEENGRGNFPPRFSGLQFPNYSSELNVNALELDDSALYLCASSQTSGEASGANVLTFGAGSRLTVL.

The chain combines TRBV10-3 with TRBJ1-5, with TRBD1 as a possible D gene (5 bases). Germline values: CDR1 ENHRY, CDR2 SYGVKD. V dropped 6 bases and J dropped 4 bases, with 13 bases sitting between them. This CDR3 is 14 amino acids long. The CDR3 region is CAISEGTSNQPQHF. CDR3 DNA sequence: TGTGCCATCAGCGAGGGGACTTCTAATCAGCCCCAGCATTTT.

The rearrangement uses TRBV4-3 and TRBJ1-3; D uncertain. CDR3 length: 16 amino acids. The V and J ends lost 2 bases and 4 bases respectively, with 15 bases between them. Germline V gives CDR1 LGHNA, CDR2 YSLEER. CDR3 region: CASSQRLGDTGNTIYF. The CDR3 DNA is TGCGCCAGCAGCCAAAGGCTGGGCGATACGGGAAACACCATATATTTT.